Below are 31 T cell receptor beta chains sequenced from a single sample in a study of shared clonotypes between healthy human individuals. TCRdb keeps only in-frame clones here, not all; method: immunoSEQ multiplex PCR. The table lists roughly 660,000 clones, about 90% of them singletons. Sequenced material: memory CD8+ T cells from PBMCs. Subset here: CD45RO+ cells pooled with CCR7-negative TemRA cells. These receptor sequences come from a man aged 18 to 35 in good health. Some clones in this sample may be carry-over from other donors' samples.

This rearrangement joins TRBV6-6 to TRBJ1-5; perhaps TRBD1 as D (5 bases). Per the germline V gene, CDR1 is MNHNY and CDR2 is SVGAGI (reference sequence). Trimming cost V 1 base and J 5 bases, with 15 bases left between them. This CDR3 has 16 amino acids. DNA for the CDR3: TGTGCCAGCAGTTACTTGGACACGGGGGTTCATCAGCCCCAGCATTTT. Encoded protein: CASSYLDTGVHQPQHF.

This chain joins TRBV18 and TRBJ2-3, with 10 bases that match TRBD2. With V trimmed by 8 bases and J by 1 base, 12 bases remained unmatched. CDR1 and CDR2 (germline): KGHSH, LQKENI. This CDR3 region has 17 residues. CDR3 amino acids: CASTHPVGTSGTDTQYF. CDR3 nucleotides: TGTGCCAGCACCCACCCGGTCGGGACTAGCGGCACAGATACGCAGTATTTT.

V is TRBV28 and J is TRBJ2-1; 7 bases match TRBD1. CDR1 MDHEN and CDR2 SYDVKM come from the germline V gene. The CDR3 runs 15 residues. Trimming at V came to 6 bases and at J to 2 bases, leaving 7 bases not matched to a gene. CDR3 amino acids: CASRNRDSTYNEQFF. In nucleotides, the CDR3 is TGTGCCAGCAGAAACCGGGACAGTACCTACAATGAGCAGTTCTTC.

This clone appeared once. CDR3 amino acids: CSVWANEQFF. In DNA form, the CDR3 reads TGCAGCGTGTGGGCAAATGAGCAGTTCTTC. The J gene is TRBJ2-1, the V gene TRBV29-1; no definite D call. The CDR3 spans 10 residues. Trimming shortened V by 6 bases and J by 7 bases, and 7 bases separated the two germline ends. Germline CDR1 is SQVTM and CDR2 is ANQGSEA.

The V call is TRBV25-1, the J call TRBJ2-1, with 8 bases that match TRBD2. This CDR3 region has 13 residues. Germline values: CDR1 MGHDK, CDR2 SYGVNS. V shed 7 bases, J shed 6 bases, and the junction held 5 bases outside the gene matches. The CDR3 coding sequence is TGTGCCAGCACTGTAGCGGGAAGCAATGAGCAGTTCTTC. The encoded protein is CASTVAGSNEQFF.

This sequence joins TRBV7-9 and TRBJ2-7; 8 bases fit TRBD2. Germline V gene sequence: CDR1 SEHNR, CDR2 FQNEAQ (reference sequence). The CDR3 extends over 16 amino acids. Trimming removed 1 base from V and 5 bases from J; junction bases left unmatched: 10. The CDR3 coding sequence is TGTGCCAGCAGCTTAGACCCAGCGGGAGCATCCCACGAGCAGTACTTC. As protein: CASSLDPAGASHEQYF.

The chain is built from TRBV27 and TRBJ2-1, with 9 bases matching TRBD1. The germline V gene encodes CDR1 MNHEY and CDR2 SMNVEV (reference sequence). This CDR3 contains 14 residues. The V segment lost 5 bases and the J segment 10 bases; nucleotides outside the gene matches: 9. This chain's CDR3 is CASSPGQGIWEQFF. The CDR3 coding sequence is TGTGCCAGCAGTCCGGGACAGGGTATTTGGGAGCAGTTCTTC.

V usage is TRBV5-1 and J usage is TRBJ2-5; tentatively, D is TRBD2 (6 bases). The CDR3 runs to 15 residues. The V gene lost 2 bases and the J gene lost 1 base, with 12 bases spanning the gap. From germline, CDR1 is SGHRS and CDR2 YFSETQ. CDR3 sequence reads: CASSLSAGFQETQYF. DNA of the CDR3: TGCGCCAGCAGCTTATCCGCGGGGTTCCAAGAGACCCAGTACTTC.

DNA of the CDR3: TGTGCCAGCAGCTTAGCGCCCGGGAGCGACTATGGCTACACCTTC. It translates to CASSLAPGSDYGYTF. The chain uses TRBV7-9 and TRBJ1-2; D remains ambiguous. Deletions cut 0 bases from V and 3 bases from J, with 11 bases between. CDR1 and CDR2 from the germline V gene are SEHNR and FQNEAQ (reference sequence). The CDR3 contains 15 residues.

The J gene is TRBJ2-1, the V gene TRBV7-6; 7 positions match TRBD2. There are 16 residues in the CDR3. The trim removed 2 bases at V and 9 bases at J, leaving 13 bases unmatched. The V gene's germline CDR1 is SGHVS and CDR2 FNYEAQ. CDR3 DNA sequence: TGTGCCAGCAGCTTATACGTCTCTGCGGGAGCGGGTGAGCAGTTCTTC. It translates to CASSLYVSAGAGEQFF.

This chain uses TRBV4-1 with TRBJ2-7, with D perhaps given as TRBD1 or TRBD2 (5 bases each). The germline CDR1 and CDR2 sequences are MGHRA and YSYEKL. V shed 0 bases and J shed 6 bases, with 15 bases lying between them. The CDR3 has 15 residues. The CDR3: CASSQDRDRNTEQYF. CDR3 DNA: TGCGCCAGCAGCCAAGATAGGGACCGCAACACCGAGCAGTACTTC.

The chain uses TRBV4-1 and TRBJ2-3; 13 positions match TRBD2. CDR3 length equals 18 residues. The ends lost 4 bases at V and 4 bases at J; junction bases unmatched: 11. Germline lookup yields CDR1 MGHRA and CDR2 YSYEKL. The CDR3 DNA follows: TGCGCCAGCAGCCCATACCCCAGGACTAGCGGGAGCCCAGATACGCAGTATTTT. As protein: CASSPYPRTSGSPDTQYF.

This rearrangement joins TRBV5-4 to TRBJ2-1, with a possible D match to TRBD2 (7 bases). Germline loops: CDR1 SGHNT, CDR2 YYREEE (reference sequence). The CDR3 runs 14 residues. V lost 2 bases and J 7 bases, leaving 13 bases between the germline ends. CDR3 region: CASSFQGTINEQFF. For the CDR3, the DNA is TGTGCCAGCAGCTTTCAGGGGACTATTAATGAGCAGTTCTTC. Together with reference TRBV5-4 and TRBJ2-1, the CDR3 gives the full variable domain: ETGVTQSPTHLIKTRGQQVTLRCSSQSGHNTVSWYQQALGQGPQFIFQYYREEENGRGNFPPRFSGLQFPNYSSELNVNALELDDSALYLCASSFQGTINEQFFGPGTRLTVL.

The gene calls are TRBV5-1 and TRBJ2-7; D gene uncertain. Germline CDR1 SGHRS, CDR2 YFSETQ. V lost 4 bases, J lost 7 bases, and 15 bases lay in between. The CDR3 length is 13 residues. CDR3 nucleotide sequence: TGCGCCAGCAGCCCCACCCCAAGTGGGGAGCAGTACTTC. Its protein product is CASSPTPSGEQYF.

As for this clone: At the DNA level, this CDR3 is encoded by other sequences in the same sample as well. V gene TRBV15 combines with J gene TRBJ2-7, with 10 bases identical to TRBD2. CDR1 and CDR2 from the germline V gene are LNHNV and YYDKDF (reference sequence). The CDR3 consists of 15 residues. The V gene end was trimmed by 4 bases and the J gene end by 2 bases; junction bases not matched to a gene: 5. CDR3 residues: CATSIGLAGAYEQYF. CDR3 nucleotide sequence: TGTGCCACCAGCATAGGGCTAGCGGGAGCCTACGAGCAGTACTTC.

The chain has TRBV13 and TRBJ2-1, with D possibly matching TRBD2 (5 bases). V shed 1 base and J shed 0 bases, with 7 bases lying between them. This CDR3 comprises 15 residues. The V gene's germline CDR1 is PRHDT and CDR2 FYEKMQ (reference sequence). As DNA, the CDR3 is TGTGCCAGCAGCTTAGCCGGGGACTCCTACAATGAGCAGTTCTTC. The encoded protein is CASSLAGDSYNEQFF.

The chain is built from TRBV9 and TRBJ1-2; perhaps TRBD1 as D (5 bases). In germline, CDR1 is SGDLS, CDR2 YYNGEE. V gave up 3 bases and J gave up 0 bases, with 15 bases separating them. This CDR3 region has 16 residues. Here the CDR3 DNA reads TGTGCCAGCAGCGGCGGGGGGGAGCTTTCTAACTATGGCTACACCTTC. Protein sequence: CASSGGGELSNYGYTF.

This chain connects TRBV10-2 to TRBJ2-3; 7 bases match TRBD1. The CDR3 has 15 residues. Per germline, CDR1 WSHSY and CDR2 SAAADI. Losses at the gene ends were 5 bases for V and 0 bases for J; bases not matched to a gene: 5. CDR3 in amino acids: CASSPTGASTDTQYF. CDR3 nucleotide sequence: TGCGCCAGCAGTCCTACAGGGGCTAGCACAGATACGCAGTATTTT.

This sequence joins TRBV11-3 and TRBJ2-5, with D perhaps matching TRBD2 (5 bases). The CDR3 is made up of 14 amino acids. The germline CDR1 and CDR2 sequences are SGHNT and YENEEA. Trimming stripped 5 bases from V and 3 bases from J, with 13 bases between. CDR3 nucleotide sequence: TGTGCCAGCAGCCCCCGAAGCGGAAAAGAGACCCAGTACTTC. As protein: CASSPRSGKETQYF.

V and J are TRBV27 and TRBJ2-7; 10 bases agree with TRBD1. Germline CDR1 is MNHEY and CDR2 is SMNVEV (reference sequence). The CDR3 runs to 15 residues. V dropped 3 bases and J dropped 6; count of bases not matched to a gene: 8. The CDR3 DNA reads as TGTGCCAGCAGTTTTGTTGGGACAGGGGTACGCGAGCAGTACTTC. This encodes CASSFVGTGVREQYF.

The chain uses TRBV27 and TRBJ2-5; the D call may be TRBD1 or TRBD2 (7 bases each). Germline assignment: CDR1 MNHEY and CDR2 SMNVEV (reference sequence). V lost 5 bases to trimming and J lost 5 bases, with 12 bases between them. The CDR3 contains 13 residues. CDR3 sequence reads: CASSHRGGETQYF. CDR3 in DNA: TGTGCCAGCAGTCACAGGGGAGGGGAGACCCAGTACTTC.

The rearrangement uses TRBV5-6 and TRBJ2-7, with TRBD2 identical over 8 bases. The CDR3 covers 16 residues. Germline-derived CDR1 and CDR2 are SGHDT and YYEEEE. Trimming at V came to 4 bases and at J to 2 bases, leaving 11 bases not matched to a gene. The DNA for the CDR3 is TGTGCCAGCAGCGCATCAAGCGGGAGAGGGGCCTACGAGCAGTACTTC. It yields the protein CASSASSGRGAYEQYF. The whole variable domain, filled in from reference TRBV5-6 and TRBJ2-7, reads DAGVTQSPTHLIKTRGQQVTLRCSPKSGHDTVSWYQQALGQGPQFIFQYYEEEERQRGNFPDRFSGHQFPNYSSELNVNALLLGDSALYLCASSASSGRGAYEQYFGPGTRLTVT.

Only one count was recorded for this clone. This chain uses TRBV7-9 with TRBJ2-7, with TRBD1 matching over 9 bases. Germline loops: CDR1 SEHNR, CDR2 FQNEAQ (reference sequence). CDR3 length: 15 residues. V lost 4 bases to trimming and J lost 3 bases; unmatched junction nucleotides: 7. The CDR3 DNA sequence: TGTGCCAGCAGCTCAGGACAGGGGAGTCACTACGAGCAGTACTTC. Translation gives CASSSGQGSHYEQYF.

The chain joins TRBV11-3 to TRBJ2-7, with 7 bases matching TRBD2. The CDR3 has 16 amino acids. The germline V gene has CDR1 SGHNT and CDR2 YENEEA. The junction had 11 bases not matched to a gene; V was cut back by 5 bases and J by 1 base. The CDR3, as DNA: TGTGCCAGCAGCCGGGGTCCAGGACTAGGTTCCTACGAGCAGTACTTC. Its protein product is CASSRGPGLGSYEQYF. Drawing the rest from reference TRBV11-3 and TRBJ2-7, the complete variable domain is EAGVVQSPRYKIIEKKQPVAFWCNPISGHNTLYWYLQNLGQGPELLIRYENEEAVDDSQLPKDRFSAERLKGVDSTLKIQPAELGDSAVYLCASSRGPGLGSYEQYFGPGTRLTVT.

This clone came up a few times. The chain links TRBV4-1 to TRBJ1-5; D gene unclear. Germline loops: CDR1 MGHRA, CDR2 YSYEKL. The V end lost 4 bases, the J end lost 7 bases, and 11 bases lay between the germline ends. The CDR3 spans 13 residues. The CDR3 DNA reads as TGCGCCAGCAGCCTATGGGGTGAACAGCCCCAGCATTTT. Amino acids: CASSLWGEQPQHF.

Points on this clone: Other DNA sequences in this specimen translate into the identical CDR3. The rearrangement links TRBV9 to TRBJ2-3; D not certain. Germline V lookup: CDR1 SGDLS, CDR2 YYNGEE. V lost 0 bases, J lost 5 bases, and 4 bases lay in between. This CDR3 comprises 12 residues. CDR3 bases: TGTGCCAGCAGCGTAGGGGGAGATACGCAGTATTTT. This codes for CASSVGGDTQYF.

The chain recombines TRBV4-3 with TRBJ2-7; D may be TRBD2 (6 bases). The CDR3 is 13 residues long. V shed 3 bases and J shed 0 bases, with 6 bases lying between them. From germline, CDR1 is LGHNA and CDR2 YSLEER. CDR3 region: CASSQDYSYEQYF. The DNA of the CDR3 is TGCGCCAGCAGCCAGGACTACTCCTACGAGCAGTACTTC.

The chain couples TRBV25-1 to TRBJ2-3; possibly TRBD1 for D (6 bases). Trimming took 3 bases from V and 0 from J, leaving 13 bases between them. Germline lookup yields CDR1 MGHDK and CDR2 SYGVNS. CDR3 size: 16 residues. CDR3 sequence (DNA): TGTGCCAGCAGTGATCACAGGGTAACTAGCACAGATACGCAGTATTTT. Translation: CASSDHRVTSTDTQYF.

The V call is TRBV7-9, the J call TRBJ2-6; D may be TRBD1 (5 bases). There are 16 residues in the CDR3. V was pared by 2 bases and J by 2 bases, with 10 bases between. The germline CDR1 and CDR2 sequences are SEHNR and FQNEAQ (reference sequence). The CDR3 protein is CASSLKGPAGANVLTF. CDR3 coding DNA: TGTGCCAGCAGCTTAAAGGGGCCCGCTGGGGCCAACGTCCTGACTTTC.

The genes are TRBV4-1 and TRBJ2-5; tentatively, D is TRBD1 (5 bases). V was cut by 6 bases and J by 3 bases, with 11 bases left in between. There are 13 residues in the CDR3. Germline assignment: CDR1 MGHRA and CDR2 YSYEKL. CDR3 loop: CASRDVGEETQYF. The CDR3 DNA is TGCGCCAGCAGAGACGTAGGGGAAGAGACCCAGTACTTC.

The chain combines TRBV9 with TRBJ1-2; 10 bases line up with TRBD1. With V trimmed by 4 bases and J by 3 bases, 6 bases remained unmatched. CDR3 length: 15 residues. Germline-derived CDR1 and CDR2 are SGDLS and YYNGEE. The CDR3, as DNA: TGTGCCAGCAGCCCCCGGACAGGGGGTGACTATGGCTACACCTTC. Its protein product is CASSPRTGGDYGYTF.